A selection of T cell receptor beta chains follows, all from one sample in a study of cytomegalovirus exposure and HLA in healthy donors. Using immunoSEQ multiplex PCR, the repertoire was profiled, and TCRdb retains in-frame clones only, with some absent. The table records about 150,000 clones, about four fifths of them present only once. Sequenced: PBMCs. The receptors derive from a man younger than 30 in good health and CMV-seronegative. CDR3s include the opening cysteine and the closing phenylalanine or tryptophan. The order of the fields is CDR3 length, D gene, V gene, clone size, J gene, CDR3 DNA, CDR3 protein. The D gene is left open where the match is weak. Size values are once, few and many counts, or a class for expanded clones, and some rows have none.

14,TRBD1,TRBV4-2,once,TRBJ2-3,TGTGCCAGCAGCCAAAGTCAGGGGGAAGATACGCAGTATTTT,CASSQSQGEDTQYF
17,TRBD1,TRBV7-9,few,TRBJ2-4,TGTGCCAGCAGCCAAATGACAGGGGGCGAGGACAAAAACATTCAGTACTTC,CASSQMTGGEDKNIQYF
15,-,TRBV18,-,TRBJ2-7,TGTGCCAGCTCACCATCCATCTTACGGGAATACGAGCAGTACTTC,CASSPSILREYEQYF
13,TRBD1,TRBV29-1,-,TRBJ1-5,TGCAGCGTTTACGACAGGGGAGATCAGCCCCAGCATTTT,CSVYDRGDQPQHF
15,TRBD1,TRBV5-1,-,TRBJ2-5,TGCGCCAGCAGCTTTCGGACAGGGGGCGCGGAAGAGCAGTACTTC,CASSFRTGGAEEQYF
14,-,TRBV28,few,TRBJ1-1,TGTGCCAGCCGGCGTTTTGGGGGCGGGACTGAAGCTTTCTTT,CASRRFGGGTEAFF
14,-,TRBV7-2,-,TRBJ2-1,TGTGCCAGCAGCTTCTGGGCCCCAAACAATGAGCAGTTCTTC,CASSFWAPNNEQFF
12,-,TRBV5-8,-,TRBJ1-1,TGTGCCAGCAGCTTCGGTGTCACTGAAGCTTTCTTT,CASSFGVTEAFF
15,TRBD1,TRBV9,-,TRBJ2-7,TGTGCCAGCAGCGTAGGTCAGACAGGGGTTGACGAGCAGTACTTC,CASSVGQTGVDEQYF
16,TRBD2,TRBV4-2,-,TRBJ2-1,TGTGCCAGCAGCCAAGTCGGCCTAGCGGGGGGGAATGAGCAGTTCTTC,CASSQVGLAGGNEQFF
15,-,TRBV7-9,few,TRBJ1-3,TGTTCCAGCAGCTTAATGGAGATGTCTGGAAACACCATATATTTT,CSSSLMEMSGNTIYF
15,TRBD1,TRBV6-6,-,TRBJ1-6,TGTGCCAGTCGATACGACAGGGCGAATAATTCACCCCTCCACTTT,CASRYDRANNSPLHF
13,-,TRBV29-1,-,TRBJ1-4,TGCAGCGCCCGTGGACAGTATAATGAAAAACTGTTTTTT,CSARGQYNEKLFF
15,-,TRBV6-5,-,TRBJ1-5,TGTGCCAGCAGTTACTCGCGGCAGCCTAATCAGCCCCAGCATTTT,CASSYSRQPNQPQHF
14,TRBD1,TRBV6-5,few,TRBJ2-7,TGTGCCAGCAGTTGGAAACAGGGGGCGGAAGAGCAGTACTTC,CASSWKQGAEEQYF
13,TRBD1,TRBV5-6,-,TRBJ1-2,TGTGCCAGCAGCTTCCAGGGGGGCGAGGTCTACACCTTC,CASSFQGGEVYTF
17,TRBD1,TRBV5-1,-,TRBJ1-1,TGCGCCAGCAGCTTGGAGGGGACAGGGGGCTTGAACACTGAAGCTTTCTTT,CASSLEGTGGLNTEAFF
18,TRBD1,TRBV29-1,-,TRBJ2-6,TGCAGCGTGGAACAGACAGGGTCAAACCCCCCTGGGGCCAACGTCCTGACTTTC,CSVEQTGSNPPGANVLTF
14,-,TRBV13,-,TRBJ1-2,TGTGCCACCCTGTCAAGGGGTTTGGTTTGGGGCTACACCTTC,CATLSRGLVWGYTF
14,TRBD1,TRBV29-1,few,TRBJ1-2,TGCAGCGTTGGATTGAGACAGGGCTTCTATGGCTACACCTTC,CSVGLRQGFYGYTF
16,-,TRBV5-6,-,TRBJ2-2,TGTGCCAGCAGCTTGTATCACACCCCGAACACCGGGGAGCTGTTTTTT,CASSLYHTPNTGELFF
15,TRBD1,TRBV7-3,-,TRBJ2-4,TGTGCCAGCAGCCCGAGGGGACAGGGGTTGGACATTCAGTACTTC,CASSPRGQGLDIQYF
11,-,TRBV6-1,-,TRBJ1-6,TGTGCCAGCAGTCTTAATTCACCCCTCCACTTT,CASSLNSPLHF
16,-,TRBV21-1,-,TRBJ2-1,TGTGCCAGCAGCAAAGGGGACGGGGGGGCCACGAGTGAGCAGTTCTTC,CASSKGDGGATSEQFF
14,TRBD1,TRBV5-4,-,TRBJ2-5,TGTGCCAGCAGCTTGATGGGGACAGGGGAGACCCAGTACTTC,CASSLMGTGETQYF
13,-,TRBV29-1,-,TRBJ1-5,TGCAGCGTTGGGAGTCACCCTAATCAGCCCCAGCATTTT,CSVGSHPNQPQHF
16,-,TRBV6-1,-,TRBJ1-5,TGTGCCAGCAGTGAACAGGGGCTTTATAGCAATCAGCCCCAGCATTTT,CASSEQGLYSNQPQHF
20,TRBD2,TRBV5-1,-,TRBJ2-1,TGCGCCAGCAGCTTGGGCCGAGGGACTAGCGGGGCGAGCTCCTACAATGAGCAGTTCTTC,CASSLGRGTSGASSYNEQFF
17,-,TRBV10-3,-,TRBJ1-6,TGTGCCATCAGGCGGGGGGGACTCAGCTCCTATAATTCACCCCTCCACTTT,CAIRRGGLSSYNSPLHF
15,TRBD1,TRBV10-1,once,TRBJ1-5,TGCGCCAGCAGTGAGTGGGGACAGGGGAATCAGCCCCAGCATTTT,CASSEWGQGNQPQHF
18,TRBD2,TRBV5-4,-,TRBJ2-3,TGTGCCAGCACCAAAGGGACTAGCGGGGGGGCCCCCGCAGATACGCAGTATTTT,CASTKGTSGGAPADTQYF
14,-,TRBV5-1,few,TRBJ1-1,TGCGCCAGCAGCTCATCCGGGACACGCACTGAAGCTTTCTTT,CASSSSGTRTEAFF
15,TRBD2,TRBV29-1,-,TRBJ2-2,TGCAGCGCCGGGACTAGCGGGGGCCAAACCGGGGAGCTGTTTTTT,CSAGTSGGQTGELFF
17,-,TRBV10-2,few,TRBJ1-4,TGCGCCAGCAGTGATATGAGAAACGGGACAACTAATGAAAAACTGTTTTTT,CASSDMRNGTTNEKLFF
16,-,TRBV6-6,once,TRBJ1-1,TGTGCCAGCAGTTACTCCCCCAGAACAGGGTTGGCTGAAGCTTTCTTT,CASSYSPRTGLAEAFF
16,-,TRBV4-3,-,TRBJ2-3,TGCGCCAGCAGCCAGGGAGGCACCCGGGGCACAGATACGCAGTATTTT,CASSQGGTRGTDTQYF
13,-,TRBV18,few,TRBJ2-5,TGTGCCAGCTCACCAGAAATAGAAGAGACCCAGTACTTC,CASSPEIEETQYF
15,-,TRBV4-1,-,TRBJ1-6,TGCGCCAGCAGCCAAGATCCGTACAGTAATTCACCCCTCCACTTT,CASSQDPYSNSPLHF
13,-,TRBV10-3,once,TRBJ1-2,TGTGCCATCAGGCCGTCGGGGGAAGATGGCTACACCTTC,CAIRPSGEDGYTF
17,-,TRBV25-1,-,TRBJ1-5,TGTGCCAGCAGTGAAGCATCATGGGGGCTAGGCAATCAGCCCCAGCATTTT,CASSEASWGLGNQPQHF
15,-,TRBV2,-,TRBJ2-5,TGTGCCAGCAGTGACCTCGGAGGGGCCATGGAGACCCAGTACTTC,CASSDLGGAMETQYF
16,-,TRBV5-6,-,TRBJ2-3,TGTGCCAGCAGCTCCCGGCGGGCCGCGAACGCAGATACGCAGTATTTT,CASSSRRAANADTQYF
14,TRBD1,TRBV6-1,-,TRBJ1-2,TGTGCCAGCAGTGGGAGACAGGGTCTCTATGGCTACACCTTC,CASSGRQGLYGYTF
14,-,TRBV6-5,-,TRBJ1-2,TGTGCCAGCAGTTACTCGAAACGCGGCTATGGCTACACCTTC,CASSYSKRGYGYTF
15,-,TRBV6-5,-,TRBJ1-1,TGTGCCAGCAGTTACTCGCTCAGGTCGCCCTTTGGGGCTTTCTTT,CASSYSLRSPFGAFF
15,TRBD1,TRBV7-2,few,TRBJ2-7,TGTGCCAGCAGCTTAAATACAGGGGGCGCGGGCGAGCAGTACTTC,CASSLNTGGAGEQYF
18,-,TRBV11-2,-,TRBJ2-6,TGTGCCAGCAGCCCCGCCCCTTCGGGGAAGGCTGGGGCCAACGTCCTGACTTTC,CASSPAPSGKAGANVLTF